Listed below are T cell receptor beta chains from one sample, sequenced in a study of blood T cell repertoires in COVID-19. Sequenced by immunoSEQ multiplex PCR; TCRdb stores in-frame clones only, minus some. In the table there are some 180,000 clones, about 75% of which are singletons. The sequenced sample consisted of peripheral blood. Source of these receptors: a woman aged 45-60 years with active or convalescent COVID-19. CDR3s include the opening cysteine and the closing phenylalanine or tryptophan. D genes are given only for firm matches. Not every row has a clone size; where given, it reads once, few, many or a size class.

j_call d_call cdr3_length v_call clone_size cdr3_nt cdr3_aa
TRBJ2-5 - 14 TRBV5-6 - TGTGCCAGCAGCTTGACCTTGGAGGGCAAGACCCAGTACTTC CASSLTLEGKTQYF
TRBJ2-3 - 15 TRBV30 - TGTGCCTGGAGTACCCGGGTTACTAGCACAGATACGCAGTATTTT CAWSTRVTSTDTQYF
TRBJ1-5 TRBD1 14 TRBV27 - TGTGCCAGCAAGGCGACAGGGGAAAATCAGCCCCAGCATTTT CASKATGENQPQHF
TRBJ1-2 - 12 TRBV28 - TGTGCCAGCAGTGTCCCAGGGTATGGCTACACCTTC CASSVPGYGYTF
TRBJ2-4 - 16 TRBV28 once TGTGCCAGCAGTTTATTGTCAGCGGTAGCCAAAAACATTCAGTACTTC CASSLLSAVAKNIQYF
TRBJ2-7 TRBD1 14 TRBV28 - TGTGCCAGCAGTTTCGGGCAGGGGGTCTACGAGCAGTACTTC CASSFGQGVYEQYF
TRBJ1-5 - 15 TRBV30 - TGTGCCTGGAGTCCCGGAGTTTCCTGGGATCAGCCCCAGCATTTT CAWSPGVSWDQPQHF
TRBJ2-3 - 12 TRBV18 - TGTGCCAGCTCGCAGGGGTCAGATACGCAGTATTTT CASSQGSDTQYF
TRBJ2-1 TRBD2 16 TRBV4-2 - TGTGCCAGCAGCCCCAAGGGCCAGCGGGGCCGGAATGAGCAGTTCTTC CASSPKGQRGRNEQFF
TRBJ1-2 - 14 TRBV9 - TGTGCCAGCAGCGTAGAGTCTTACAGCTATGGCTACACCTTC CASSVESYSYGYTF
TRBJ2-3 - 14 TRBV7-3 - TGTGCCAGCAGCTTAGGCGGTGCAAGTGATACGCAGTATTTT CASSLGGASDTQYF
TRBJ1-5 TRBD1 14 TRBV30 few TGTGCCTGGAGCCCGCAGGGGGCGTCTCAGCCCCAGCATTTT CAWSPQGASQPQHF
TRBJ1-3 TRBD1 14 TRBV6-5 - TGTGCCAGCAGCGCGACAGGGACTGGAAACACCATATATTTT CASSATGTGNTIYF
TRBJ1-1 TRBD1 11 TRBV24-1 - TGTGCCACCAGGGACAGGGCCGAAGCTTTCTTT CATRDRAEAFF
TRBJ2-2 - 17 TRBV28 - TGTGCCAGCAGTCCCGCGTTAGTCTTACCAAACACCGGGGAGCTGTTTTTT CASSPALVLPNTGELFF
TRBJ1-2 TRBD1 12 TRBV4-3 once TGCGCCAGCGGGACAGTGGGCTATGGCTACACCTTC CASGTVGYGYTF
TRBJ1-2 TRBD1 15 TRBV10-3 - TGTGCCACCTCGGGACAGGGGGCGCTTGGTTATGGCTACACCTTC CATSGQGALGYGYTF
TRBJ2-7 - 14 TRBV14 - TGTGCCAGCAGCCTCCAGGGTGGCGCGCGGGAGCAGTACTTC CASSLQGGAREQYF
TRBJ1-5 - 14 TRBV6-5 - TGTGCCAGCAGTTACGGGGGGAGGGGTCAGCCCCAGCATTTT CASSYGGRGQPQHF
TRBJ2-7 TRBD1 17 TRBV19 - TGTGCCAGTAGTATTGGGGCAGGGGGCGTATTATCCTACGAGCAGTACTTC CASSIGAGGVLSYEQYF
TRBJ1-3 - 14 TRBV12-5 - TGTGCTAGTGGTTTGACAGGCTCTGGAAACACCATATATTTT CASGLTGSGNTIYF
TRBJ1-1 TRBD1 15 TRBV5-1 - TGCGCCAGCAGCTTACTAGGGACAGGTACCACTGAAGCTTTCTTT CASSLLGTGTTEAFF
TRBJ2-4 TRBD1 15 TRBV7-2 - TGTGCCAGCAGCTCCCCGGGACAGGGTAAAAACATTCAGTACTTC CASSSPGQGKNIQYF
TRBJ1-3 - 16 TRBV7-2 - TGTGCCAGCAGCGCAGGCCTGGAGGGAGCAGGAAACACCATATATTTT CASSAGLEGAGNTIYF
TRBJ2-3 - 15 TRBV7-3 - TGTGCCAGCAGTTCTCTTGCGGAGGGTGGGGATACGCAGTATTTT CASSSLAEGGDTQYF
TRBJ2-5 - 13 TRBV29-1 - TGCAGCGTTGCCGACAGGGGAGGGGAGACCCAGTACTTC CSVADRGGETQYF
TRBJ2-7 TRBD1 12 TRBV28 - TGTGCCAGCAGTTTAAACGGAGACAGGGAGTACTTC CASSLNGDREYF
TRBJ1-2 - 13 TRBV6-4 - TGTGCCAGCAGTGATCACGCAGGGCTTGGCTACACCTTC CASSDHAGLGYTF
TRBJ1-2 TRBD1 18 TRBV28 - TGTGCCAGCAGTTTCCCCAACCCGACAGGGGGCGACCGCTATGGCTACACCTTC CASSFPNPTGGDRYGYTF
TRBJ2-6 TRBD1 15 TRBV7-2 - TGTGCCAGCAGAGGACAGGGCCATGGGGCCAACGTCCTGACTTTC CASRGQGHGANVLTF
TRBJ1-1 TRBD1 12 TRBV20-1 - TGCAGTGCTAGTCAAGGGGGCGGTTTAGCTTTCTTT CSASQGGGLAFF
TRBJ2-1 TRBD1 15 TRBV19 - TGTGCCAGTAGTATCGGGACAGGGGTGGGCAATGAGCAGTTCTTC CASSIGTGVGNEQFF
TRBJ2-7 - 14 TRBV7-2 few TGTGCCAGCAGCTTAGAAAGGGTGAGGGACGAGCAGTACTTC CASSLERVRDEQYF
TRBJ1-3 - 12 TRBV6-5 few TGTGCCAGTACAGGATCAGGAAACACCATATATTTT CASTGSGNTIYF
TRBJ1-5 TRBD1 15 TRBV18 - TGTGCCAGCTCACCGGAAGGGACAGTTAATCAGCCCCAGCATTTT CASSPEGTVNQPQHF
TRBJ2-7 TRBD2 15 TRBV6-2/TRBV6-3 - TGTGCCAGCAGTTACCGGACTAGCGGGACTTATGAGCAGTACTTC CASSYRTSGTYEQYF
TRBJ2-7 TRBD1 14 TRBV11-2 - TGTGCCAGCAGCTTGCGGACAGGGGAAGGCGAGCAGTACTTC CASSLRTGEGEQYF
TRBJ2-7 TRBD2 15 TRBV7-2 - TGTGCCAGCAGCTCACTAGCGGGTGGGTCCTACGAGCAGTACTTC CASSSLAGGSYEQYF
TRBJ1-6 TRBD1 15 TRBV9 - TGTGCCAGCAGCGCTCATACAGGGGGGAATTCACCCCTCCACTTT CASSAHTGGNSPLHF